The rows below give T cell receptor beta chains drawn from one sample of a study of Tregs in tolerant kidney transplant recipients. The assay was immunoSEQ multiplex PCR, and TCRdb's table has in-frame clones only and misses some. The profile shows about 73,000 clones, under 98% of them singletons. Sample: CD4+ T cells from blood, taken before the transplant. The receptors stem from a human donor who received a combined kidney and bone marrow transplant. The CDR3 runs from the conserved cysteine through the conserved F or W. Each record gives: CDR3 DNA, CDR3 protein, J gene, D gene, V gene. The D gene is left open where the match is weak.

CDR3nt: TGTGCCAGCAACTCCCCCACAGATACGCAGTATTTT
CDR3aa: CASNSPTDTQYF
j_gene: TRBJ2-3
d_gene: .
v_gene: TRBV28

CDR3nt: TGTGCCAGCAGCGCCCCGGACAGGGCCTGGGAACCCCTCCACTTT
CDR3aa: CASSAPDRAWEPLHF
j_gene: TRBJ1-6
d_gene: TRBD1
v_gene: TRBV7-2

CDR3nt: TGTGCCTGGAGTGTACGTGGGCTCACTGAAGCTTTCTTT
CDR3aa: CAWSVRGLTEAFF
j_gene: TRBJ1-1
d_gene: .
v_gene: TRBV30

CDR3nt: TGTGCCAGTAGGACAGGGTGGACACACGAGCAGTACTTC
CDR3aa: CASRTGWTHEQYF
j_gene: TRBJ2-7
d_gene: TRBD1
v_gene: TRBV6-5

CDR3nt: TGCGCCAGCAGCGACAGGGGGCGGGACACTGAAGCTTTCTTT
CDR3aa: CASSDRGRDTEAFF
j_gene: TRBJ1-1
d_gene: TRBD1
v_gene: TRBV4-1

CDR3nt: TGTGCCAGCAGTACTAGCGGGAGGGGGTCCTACAATGAGCAGTTCTTC
CDR3aa: CASSTSGRGSYNEQFF
j_gene: TRBJ2-1
d_gene: TRBD2
v_gene: TRBV9

CDR3nt: TGTGCCAGCAGCTTGGCCCTAGCGGGTAGCTACGAGCAGTACTTC
CDR3aa: CASSLALAGSYEQYF
j_gene: TRBJ2-7
d_gene: TRBD2
v_gene: TRBV5-4

CDR3nt: TGCGCCAGCAGCCAAGATAGGGGTGGGAGGGCCCAGCATTTT
CDR3aa: CASSQDRGGRAQHF
j_gene: TRBJ1-5
d_gene: .
v_gene: TRBV4-1

CDR3nt: TGTGCCAGCAGGGACAGGGGAGTAGGCCACACTGAAGCTTTCTTT
CDR3aa: CASRDRGVGHTEAFF
j_gene: TRBJ1-1
d_gene: TRBD1
v_gene: TRBV28

CDR3nt: TGTGCCAGCAGTCTCCTCTCGGGACAGGGGAACACTGAAGCTTTCTTT
CDR3aa: CASSLLSGQGNTEAFF
j_gene: TRBJ1-1
d_gene: TRBD1
v_gene: TRBV28

CDR3nt: TGTGCCAGCAGTTATATGGGACAGGGTTACGAGCAGTACTTC
CDR3aa: CASSYMGQGYEQYF
j_gene: TRBJ2-7
d_gene: TRBD1
v_gene: TRBV6-6